This TCR beta chain was sequenced for a study of metastatic and nonmetastatic thyroid tumors. Study-level points and caveats: Compared with benign nodules, malignant thyroid tumors were reported to have significantly higher TCR beta diversity in both blood and tumor.

Trimming took off 2 bases at V and 6 bases at J, with 17 bases between the two ends. This CDR3 spans 15 amino acids. Germline loops: CDR1 MNHNS, CDR2 SASEGT. TCRdb re-analyzed the PCR reads using MiXCR. The sample includes under 25,000 clones, under 35% of them seen just once. Patients had received no treatment of any kind before thyroid surgery. As to this clone: Its antigen is not identified.

The chain combines TRBV6-1 with TRBJ2-7; D is perhaps TRBD1 (6 bases). The sequenced sample consisted of blood. This receptor was obtained from a female donor with papillary thyroid cancer or a benign thyroid nodule (not recorded which). Some clones in this sample may be carry-over from other donors' samples. Here the CDR3 reads CASSEWAGASGEQYF. CDR3 coding DNA: TGTGCCAGCAGTGAATGGGCAGGGGCATCAGGCGAGCAGTACTTC.